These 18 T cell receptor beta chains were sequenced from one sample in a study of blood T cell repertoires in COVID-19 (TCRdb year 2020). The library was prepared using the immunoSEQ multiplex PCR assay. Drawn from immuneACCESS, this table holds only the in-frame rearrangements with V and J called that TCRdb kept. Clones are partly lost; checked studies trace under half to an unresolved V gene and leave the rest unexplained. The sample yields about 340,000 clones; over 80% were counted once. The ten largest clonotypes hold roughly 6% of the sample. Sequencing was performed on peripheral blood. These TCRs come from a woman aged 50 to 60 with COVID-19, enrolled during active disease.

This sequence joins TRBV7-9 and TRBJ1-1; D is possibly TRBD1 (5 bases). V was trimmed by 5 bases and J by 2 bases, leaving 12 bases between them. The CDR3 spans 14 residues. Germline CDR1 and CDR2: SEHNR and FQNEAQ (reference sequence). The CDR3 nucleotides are TGTGCCAGCAGCGCCGGGGGGGTTAACACTGAAGCTTTCTTT. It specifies CASSAGGVNTEAFF.

The CDR3 sequence: CASSQDPLAGYTDTQYF. The CDR3 coding sequence is TGTGCCAGCAGCCAAGATCCCCTAGCGGGGTACACAGATACGCAGTATTTT. The genes are TRBV4-2 and TRBJ2-3; TRBD2 matches at 9 bases. V shed 0 bases and J 2 bases; nucleotides not matched to a gene: 6. CDR1 and CDR2 (germline): LGHNA, YNFKEQ. This CDR3 spans 17 amino acids.

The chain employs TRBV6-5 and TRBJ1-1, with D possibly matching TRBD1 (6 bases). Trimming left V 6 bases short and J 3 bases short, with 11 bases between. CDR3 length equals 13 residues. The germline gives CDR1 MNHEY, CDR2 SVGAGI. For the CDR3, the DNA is TGTGCCAGCAGATTACCAGGGGACACTGAAGCTTTCTTT. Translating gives CASRLPGDTEAFF.

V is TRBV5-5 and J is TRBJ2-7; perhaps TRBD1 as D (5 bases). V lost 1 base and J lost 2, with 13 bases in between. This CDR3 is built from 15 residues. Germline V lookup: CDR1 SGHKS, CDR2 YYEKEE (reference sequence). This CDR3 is CASSLLGREAYEQYF. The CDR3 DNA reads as TGTGCCAGCAGCTTGCTCGGCAGGGAAGCCTACGAGCAGTACTTC.

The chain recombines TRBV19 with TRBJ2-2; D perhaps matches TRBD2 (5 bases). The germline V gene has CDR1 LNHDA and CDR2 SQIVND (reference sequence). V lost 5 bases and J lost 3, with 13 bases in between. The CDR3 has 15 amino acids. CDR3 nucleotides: TGTGCCAGTAGTGTCGCTAGCAGTTACACCGGGGAGCTGTTTTTT. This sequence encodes CASSVASSYTGELFF.

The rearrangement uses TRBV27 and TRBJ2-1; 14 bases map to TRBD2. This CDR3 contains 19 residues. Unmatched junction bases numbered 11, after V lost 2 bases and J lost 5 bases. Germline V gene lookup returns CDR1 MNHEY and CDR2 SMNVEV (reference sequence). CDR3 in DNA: TGTGCCAGCAGTTTAGGAGGGACTAGCGGGAGCCGCCGTGACAATGAGCAGTTCTTC. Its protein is CASSLGGTSGSRRDNEQFF.

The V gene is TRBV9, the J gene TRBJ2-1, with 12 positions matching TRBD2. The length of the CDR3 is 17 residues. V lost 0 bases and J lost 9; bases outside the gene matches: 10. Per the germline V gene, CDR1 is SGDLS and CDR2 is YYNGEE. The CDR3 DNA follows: TGTGCCAGCAGCGTAGTCGACCTAGCGGGAGGGCCCGGTGAGCAGTTCTTC. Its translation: CASSVVDLAGGPGEQFF.

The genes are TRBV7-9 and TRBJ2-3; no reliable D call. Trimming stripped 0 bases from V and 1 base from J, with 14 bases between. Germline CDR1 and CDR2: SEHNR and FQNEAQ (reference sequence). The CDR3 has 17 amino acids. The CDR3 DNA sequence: TGTGCCAGCAGCTTAGCGGTAGGAGTTTGGGGCACAGATACGCAGTATTTT. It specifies CASSLAVGVWGTDTQYF.

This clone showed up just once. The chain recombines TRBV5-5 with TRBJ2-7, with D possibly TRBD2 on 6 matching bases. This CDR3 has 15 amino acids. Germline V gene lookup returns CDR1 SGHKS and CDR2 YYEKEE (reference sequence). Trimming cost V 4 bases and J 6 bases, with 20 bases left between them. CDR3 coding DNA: TGTGCCAGCAGCCTCGAAGGAGGGACGGTTGGCGAGCAGTACTTC. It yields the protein CASSLEGGTVGEQYF.

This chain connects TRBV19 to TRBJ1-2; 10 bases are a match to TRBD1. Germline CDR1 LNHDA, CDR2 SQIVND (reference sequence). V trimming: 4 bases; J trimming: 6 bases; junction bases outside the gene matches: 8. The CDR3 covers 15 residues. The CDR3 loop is CASSRGTGDFHGYTF. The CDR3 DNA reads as TGTGCCAGTAGTAGAGGGACAGGGGACTTTCATGGCTACACCTTC.

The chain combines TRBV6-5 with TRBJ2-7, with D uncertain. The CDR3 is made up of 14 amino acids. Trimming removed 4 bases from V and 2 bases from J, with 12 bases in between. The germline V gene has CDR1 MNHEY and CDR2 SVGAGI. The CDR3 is CASSLAGLTYEQYF. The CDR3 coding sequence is TGTGCCAGCAGTTTGGCAGGCTTAACCTACGAGCAGTACTTC.

The CDR3 DNA is TGCGCCAGCAGCTTCTCGGGTTTGAAAAACATTCAGTACTTC. Translating it yields CASSFSGLKNIQYF. The chain employs TRBV4-3 and TRBJ2-4; D is unclear. Trimming removed 5 bases from V and 4 bases from J, with 12 bases in between. In germline, CDR1 is LGHNA, CDR2 YSLEER. This CDR3 is 14 amino acids long.

The CDR3 bases are TGCGCCAGCAGCCAAGTAGGAGGGGGGGATTATGGCTACACCTTC. Translating it yields CASSQVGGGDYGYTF. The gene calls are TRBV4-1 and TRBJ1-2; TRBD1 might be the D (6 bases). Deletions cut 1 base from V and 5 bases from J, with 14 bases between. Germline V lookup: CDR1 MGHRA, CDR2 YSYEKL. The CDR3 contains 15 residues.

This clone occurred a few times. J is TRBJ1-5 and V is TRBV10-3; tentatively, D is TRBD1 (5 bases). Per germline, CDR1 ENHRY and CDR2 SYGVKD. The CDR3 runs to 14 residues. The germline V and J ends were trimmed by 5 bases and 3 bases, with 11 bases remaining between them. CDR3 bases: TGTGCCATCAGTTCGCGGGGGTCCAATCAGCCCCAGCATTTT. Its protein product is CAISSRGSNQPQHF.

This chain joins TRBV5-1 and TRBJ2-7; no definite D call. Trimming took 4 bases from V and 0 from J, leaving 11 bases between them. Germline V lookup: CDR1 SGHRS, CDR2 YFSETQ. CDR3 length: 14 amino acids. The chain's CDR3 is CASSLRRNSYEQYF. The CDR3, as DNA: TGCGCCAGCAGCCTTCGGCGGAACTCCTACGAGCAGTACTTC.

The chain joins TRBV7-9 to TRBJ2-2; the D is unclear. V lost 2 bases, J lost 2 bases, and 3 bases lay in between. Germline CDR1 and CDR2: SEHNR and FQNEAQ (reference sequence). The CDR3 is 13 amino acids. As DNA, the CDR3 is TGTGCCAGCAGCTTACTTAACACCGGGGAGCTGTTTTTT. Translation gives CASSLLNTGELFF.

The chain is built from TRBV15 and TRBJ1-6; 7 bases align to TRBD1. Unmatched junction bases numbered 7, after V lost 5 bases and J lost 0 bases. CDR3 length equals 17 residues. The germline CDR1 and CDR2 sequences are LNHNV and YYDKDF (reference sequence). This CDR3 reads CATSPRQGSSYNSPLHF. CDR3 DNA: TGTGCCACCAGCCCTCGACAGGGTAGCTCCTATAATTCACCCCTCCACTTT.

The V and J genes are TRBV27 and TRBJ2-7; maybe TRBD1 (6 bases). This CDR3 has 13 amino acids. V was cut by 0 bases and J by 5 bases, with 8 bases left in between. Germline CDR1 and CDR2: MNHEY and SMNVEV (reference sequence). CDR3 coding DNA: TGTGCCAGCAGTTTATCGGGGGCCCACGAGCAGTACTTC. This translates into CASSLSGAHEQYF.